These 29 T cell receptor beta chains originate from one sample sequenced in a study of T cell repertoires in cytomegalovirus infection. TCRdb redid the calling of the reads with MiXCR, one entry per CDR3 protein. The repertoire includes some 350,000 distinct CDR3 sequences, approximately 35% of them detected once, and about 13% sits in the top ten. No antigen has been identified for these receptors. The starting material was cultured PBMCs, obtained from culture after CMV antigen stimulation. The receptors come from a human donor in good health (CMV status not recorded). Some clones in this sample may be carry-over from other donors' samples.

The chain recombines TRBV11-2 with TRBJ1-2; 8 bases match TRBD1. The junction had 4 bases not matched to a gene; V was cut back by 1 base and J by 6 bases. The CDR3 extends over 14 amino acids. Germline V gene sequence: CDR1 SGHAT, CDR2 FQNNGV. CDR3 DNA: TGTGCCAGCAGCTTAGCTGGACAGGGCGATGGCTACACCTTC. Protein product: CASSLAGQGDGYTF.

This clonotype occurred a few times. A read error may be the cause here, since a much bigger clone is one base away. The chain combines TRBV12-3 or TRBV12-4 with TRBJ1-1; D is unclear. The CDR3 length is 11 residues. V gave up 5 bases and J gave up 1 base, with 2 bases separating them. In DNA, the CDR3 is TGTGCCAGCAGTGCGAACACTGAAGCTTTCTTT. It codes for CASSANTEAFF.

The rearrangement links TRBV27 to TRBJ2-1; D gene ambiguous. Germline CDR1 reads MNHEY; CDR2 reads SMNVEV (reference sequence). Trimming took 2 bases from V and 5 from J, leaving 19 bases between them. This CDR3 has 17 amino acids. CDR3 amino acids: CASSLPPYQHQNNEQFF. Written as DNA, the CDR3 is TGTGCCAGCAGTTTACCACCATATCAACACCAAAACAATGAGCAGTTCTTC.

This clonotype was found many times. The rearrangement uses TRBV7-8 and TRBJ2-1; D is unclear. The CDR3 runs to 17 residues. The V gene lost 1 base and the J gene lost 1 base, with 14 bases spanning the gap. CDR1 is SGHVS and CDR2 is FQNEAQ in the germline V gene. DNA for the CDR3: TGTGCCAGCAGCTTAGAGTCCGTTATAGGATCCTACAATGAGCAGTTCTTC. It specifies CASSLESVIGSYNEQFF.

This clonotype appeared many times. The CDR3 coding sequence is TGTGCCAGCAGCATTCGGAGCGGGATAGATAAAGAGACCCAGTACTTC. It is translated as CASSIRSGIDKETQYF. V and J are TRBV7-2 and TRBJ2-5; TRBD2 aligns across 7 bases. With 5 bases clipped from V and 3 bases from J, the junction kept 12 bases outside the gene matches. The CDR3 runs 16 residues. CDR1 is SGHTA, CDR2 FQGNSA, per germline.

The CDR3 nucleotides read TGTGCCAGCAGTTTTTGGGACCAAACGGGACAGCCCCAGCATTTT. It specifies CASSFWDQTGQPQHF. J is TRBJ1-5 and V is TRBV12-3 or TRBV12-4, with D maybe TRBD1 (5 bases). Trimming stripped 3 bases from V and 7 bases from J, with 16 bases between. The CDR3 loop spans 15 amino acids.

The chain employs TRBV11-2 and TRBJ1-1; 9 nucleotides line up with TRBD1. J lost 1 base, V lost 0 bases, and 9 bases had no gene match. CDR1 is SGHAT, CDR2 FQNNGV, per germline. The CDR3 runs to 18 residues. The CDR3 DNA reads TGTGCCAGCAGCTTAGATAGGTTTGGGACAGGGACGAACACTGAAGCTTTCTTT. It is translated as CASSLDRFGTGTNTEAFF.

V and J are TRBV2 and TRBJ2-3; 9 nucleotides line up with TRBD2. The germline gives CDR1 SNHLY, CDR2 FYNNEI. The CDR3 is made up of 15 amino acids. With 1 base clipped from V and 4 bases from J, the junction kept 3 bases outside the gene matches. The chain's CDR3 is CASSEGGRASDTQYF. The CDR3, as DNA: TGTGCCAGCAGTGAAGGCGGGAGGGCCTCAGATACGCAGTATTTT.

This clonotype has only a few counts. V and J are TRBV6-1 and TRBJ2-1; 9 bases line up with TRBD1. V gave up 2 bases and J gave up 7 bases; unmatched junction bases: 6. Germline CDR1 MNHNS, CDR2 SASEGT. The CDR3 has 15 amino acids. The CDR3 here is CASSEILDRGNEQFF. CDR3 bases: TGTGCCAGCAGTGAAATATTGGACAGGGGAAATGAGCAGTTCTTC.

In this sample, this clonotype turned up many times. This chain links TRBV27 with TRBJ2-5; D might be TRBD1 (5 bases). The germline gives CDR1 MNHEY, CDR2 SMNVEV (reference sequence). The ends were cut back, 3 bases at V and 5 bases at J, with 13 bases in the middle. The CDR3 is made up of 14 amino acids. The CDR3 protein is CASSFSGPGETQYF. CDR3 nucleotides: TGTGCCAGCAGTTTTTCAGGGCCCGGGGAGACCCAGTACTTC.

The chain couples TRBV7-2 to TRBJ1-1; 7 bases are shared with TRBD1. The CDR3 is made up of 13 amino acids. Germline CDR1 is SGHTA and CDR2 is FQGNSA. The ends lost 10 bases at V and 4 bases at J; junction bases unmatched: 9. CDR3 amino acids: CATSGQVATEAFF. CDR3 coding DNA: TGTGCCACCTCTGGACAGGTCGCCACTGAAGCTTTCTTT.

The chain carries TRBV4-1 and TRBJ2-5; D unresolved. This CDR3 contains 12 residues. V gave up 2 bases and J gave up 5 bases, with 6 bases separating them. Germline V gene data show CDR1 as MGHRA and CDR2 as YSYEKL. The chain's CDR3 is CASSQLGETQYF. CDR3 coding DNA: TGCGCCAGCAGCCAACTCGGGGAGACCCAGTACTTC.

The V call is TRBV7-9, the J call TRBJ1-3, with no clear D. The V gene's germline CDR1 is SEHNR and CDR2 FQNEAQ (reference sequence). This CDR3 has 14 residues. The germline V and J ends were trimmed by 5 bases and 1 base, with 9 bases remaining between them. CDR3: CASSLGRSGNTIYF. CDR3 in DNA: TGTGCCAGCAGCCTTGGGAGGTCTGGAAACACCATATATTTT.

V is TRBV7-2 and J is TRBJ1-3; D may be TRBD1 (5 bases). Trimming removed 6 bases from V and 0 bases from J, with 12 bases in between. The CDR3 consists of 15 residues. CDR1 SGHTA and CDR2 FQGNSA come from the germline V gene. The CDR3 DNA is TGTGCCAGCAGGTTTGGGGGAGTCTCTGGAAACACCATATATTTT. It yields the protein CASRFGGVSGNTIYF.

The chain's CDR3 is CASSQIPGQGAPGYTF. For the CDR3, the DNA is TGTGCCAGCAGCCAGATACCCGGACAGGGGGCGCCAGGCTACACCTTC. This chain links TRBV7-6 with TRBJ1-2, with 11 bases fitting TRBD1. V dropped 5 bases and J dropped 8; count of bases not matched to a gene: 13. The CDR3 runs to 16 residues. In germline, CDR1 is SGHVS, CDR2 FNYEAQ.

The rearrangement joins TRBV12-5 to TRBJ2-5, with D possibly TRBD1 on 5 matching bases. The CDR3 is made up of 16 amino acids. The V gene lost 1 base and the J gene lost 5 bases, with 17 bases spanning the gap. Germline CDR1 LGHNT, CDR2 FRNRAP. The CDR3 DNA follows: TGTGCTAGTGGTTTGGGTCGGACGTACCCAGGGGAGACCCAGTACTTC. Translating it yields CASGLGRTYPGETQYF. Full variable domain (outside the CDR3, taken from reference TRBV12-5 and TRBJ2-5): DARVTQTPRHKVTEMGQEVTMRCQPILGHNTVFWYRQTMMQGLELLAYFRNRAPLDDSGMPKDRFSAEMPDATLATLKIQPSEPRDSAVYFCASGLGRTYPGETQYFGPGTRLLVL.

This chain connects TRBV27 to TRBJ2-2, with 10 bases fitting TRBD1. Germline V CDR1 and CDR2: MNHEY, SMNVEV (reference sequence). The V segment lost 1 base and the J segment 1 base; nucleotides outside the gene matches: 0. The CDR3 length is 16 residues. CDR3 DNA sequence: TGTGCCAGCAGTTTATGGGACAGGGGGAACACCGGGGAGCTGTTTTTT. Its translation: CASSLWDRGNTGELFF.

The rearrangement uses TRBV20-1 and TRBJ2-7; unclear D gene. CDR3 length: 14 amino acids. Germline loops: CDR1 DFQATT, CDR2 SNEGSKA (reference sequence). V lost 6 bases and J lost 2, with 17 bases in between. CDR3 region: CSAPRSYSTYEQYF. The CDR3 DNA sequence: TGCAGTGCCCCGCGGAGCTATTCGACCTACGAGCAGTACTTC.

This clonotype has a handful of counts. The chain employs TRBV5-1 and TRBJ2-3; 9 bases match TRBD1. The length of the CDR3 is 13 residues. The trim removed 4 bases at V and 5 bases at J, leaving 2 bases unmatched. Germline V gives CDR1 SGHRS, CDR2 YFSETQ. Here the CDR3 reads CASSRTGEDTQYF. The CDR3 coding sequence is TGCGCCAGCAGCAGGACAGGGGAAGATACGCAGTATTTT.

This clonotype has just one count. This chain uses TRBV27 with TRBJ1-5; TRBD1 is a possible D gene (5 bases). Looked up from germline, CDR1 is MNHEY and CDR2 is SMNVEV (reference sequence). The CDR3 is 15 amino acids. V shed 7 bases and J shed 1 base, with 14 bases lying between them. In DNA form, the CDR3 reads TGTGCCAGCACGGTCTCGGGGGGGAGCAATCAGCCCCAGCATTTT. As protein: CASTVSGGSNQPQHF.

This clonotype has just a few counts. The J gene is TRBJ2-1, the V gene TRBV11-2; unclear D gene. The germline gives CDR1 SGHAT, CDR2 FQNNGV. V was cut by 4 bases and J by 0 bases, with 10 bases left in between. The CDR3 is 15 amino acids. The CDR3 sequence: CASSSNTGSYNEQFF. In DNA, the CDR3 is TGTGCCAGCAGCTCCAACACTGGCTCCTACAATGAGCAGTTCTTC.

The chain links TRBV4-1 to TRBJ1-5; no clear D. Between the trimmed V and J ends, which lost 0 bases and 2 bases, there was a span of 11 bases. CDR3 length: 16 amino acids. Per germline, CDR1 MGHRA and CDR2 YSYEKL. The CDR3: CASSQEAGDGNQPQHF. In nucleotides, the CDR3 is TGCGCCAGCAGCCAAGAGGCGGGTGACGGCAATCAGCCCCAGCATTTT.

This clonotype was picked up many times. This sequence joins TRBV11-2 and TRBJ1-1, with D hard to call. Per germline, CDR1 SGHAT and CDR2 FQNNGV. This CDR3 has 13 residues. Trimming removed 2 bases at V and 1 base at J, with 5 bases between. The CDR3 here is CASSLYQNTEAFF. CDR3 bases: TGTGCCAGCAGCTTATACCAGAACACTGAAGCTTTCTTT.

The rearrangement links TRBV4-1 to TRBJ1-2; tentatively, D is TRBD1 (6 bases). The length of the CDR3 is 17 residues. V was shortened by 4 bases and J by 2 bases, with 20 bases between the two germline ends. Looked up from germline, CDR1 is MGHRA and CDR2 is YSYEKL. The CDR3: CASSPGLTGRLNYGYTF. CDR3 nucleotides: TGCGCCAGCAGCCCGGGATTGACAGGCCGGTTGAACTATGGCTACACCTTC.

This clonotype was observed a handful of times. CDR3 residues: CASSFEGYNEQFF. In nucleotides, the CDR3 is TGTGCCAGCAGCTTCGAGGGATACAATGAGCAGTTCTTC. The chain joins TRBV7-2 to TRBJ2-1; tentative D call: TRBD2 (5 bases). Germline lookup yields CDR1 SGHTA and CDR2 FQGNSA. The germline V and J ends were trimmed by 3 bases and 4 bases, with 7 bases remaining between them. This CDR3 comprises 13 residues. The whole variable domain, filled in from reference TRBV7-2 and TRBJ2-1, reads GAGVSQSPSNKVTEKGKDVELRCDPISGHTALYWYRQSLGQGLEFLIYFQGNSAPDKSGLPSDRFSAERTGGSVSTLTIQRTQQEDSAVYLCASSFEGYNEQFFGPGTRLTVL.

This chain links TRBV19 with TRBJ1-1, with 9 nucleotides matching TRBD1. Germline loops: CDR1 LNHDA, CDR2 SQIVND (reference sequence). The CDR3 sequence is 14 residues long. Germline trimming cut 5 bases from V and 7 bases from J; bases unmatched to any gene: 8. CDR3 DNA sequence: TGTGCCAGTAGTCTCTGGACAGGGGCCATTGAAGCTTTCTTT. Its translation is CASSLWTGAIEAFF. Supplemented by reference TRBV19 and TRBJ1-1, the full variable domain reads DGGITQSPKYLFRKEGQNVTLSCEQNLNHDAMYWYRQDPGQGLRLIYYSQIVNDFQKGDIAEGYSVSREKKESFPLTVTSAQKNPTAFYLCASSLWTGAIEAFFGQGTRLTVV.

The chain couples TRBV6-2 or TRBV6-3 to TRBJ2-1; 13 bases fit TRBD2. The CDR3 is made up of 16 amino acids. The germline gives CDR1 MNHEY, CDR2 SVGEGT. With V trimmed by 2 bases and J by 6 bases, 4 bases remained unmatched. The CDR3 sequence: CASSYPWTSGSNEQFF. CDR3 sequence (DNA): TGTGCCAGCAGTTACCCTTGGACTAGCGGGAGCAATGAGCAGTTCTTC.

This clonotype was seen more than once but under ten times. The genes are TRBV20-1 and TRBJ2-1, with D uncertain. Germline loops: CDR1 DFQATT, CDR2 SNEGSKA (reference sequence). Deletions cut 0 bases from V and 6 bases from J, with 9 bases between. The CDR3 extends over 13 amino acids. The CDR3 region has the DNA TGCAGTGCTAGAGATCTCCTCCTCAATGAGCAGTTCTTC. This sequence encodes CSARDLLLNEQFF.

The V and J genes are TRBV28 and TRBJ1-3, with D uncertain. The CDR3 contains 15 residues. V gave up 6 bases and J gave up 0 bases, with 12 bases separating them. Per the germline V gene, CDR1 is MDHEN and CDR2 is SYDVKM. Here the CDR3 DNA reads TGTGCCAGCAGAACCCCGGGAAACTCTGGAAACACCATATATTTT. It encodes CASRTPGNSGNTIYF.